This T cell receptor (beta chain) was identified during a study of T cell responses to AZD1222 COVID-19 vaccine. Study observations and caveats: Donors in the cohort were predominantly white British and more often female, and clonal diversity was possibly underestimated. An increase in Spike-specific TCR breadth and depth was observed after two AZD1222 doses.

Method: immunoSEQ multiplex PCR; TCRdb's copy keeps in-frame clones and lacks some. The data hold 150,000 or so clones, with about 92% observed a single time. A word on this clone: Its antigen is currently unknown.

This CDR3 comprises 14 residues. Trimming cost V 4 bases and J 8 bases, with 17 bases left between them. CDR1 and CDR2 (germline): SGHVS, FNYEAQ. The clonotype was recovered from an adult in good health. Sequenced material: peripheral blood, taken on day 0 of AZD1222 vaccination. The chain couples TRBV7-6 to TRBJ1-2, with a weak D call TRBD1 (5 bases). CDR3 in DNA: TGTGCCAGCAGCTCCCTGGGGGAGCCTGAGGGCTACACCTTC. Encoded protein: CASSSLGEPEGYTF.